This TCR beta chain was observed in a study of blood T cell repertoires in COVID-19. About the research overall: From T cells, B-cell-depleted T cells, or PBMCs came the material, which was cDNA or gDNA.

This clone came up a few times. The data were produced by immunoSEQ multiplex PCR, yet TCRdb's version contains in-frame clones alone and is incomplete. The data hold approximately 130,000 clones, with more than 70% observed a single time. CDR3 size: 16 residues. V lost 4 bases, J lost 1 base, and 9 bases stayed unmatched. Germline CDR1 is SGHRS and CDR2 is YFSETQ. This TCR was sampled from a man at least 80 years old with active or convalescent COVID-19. Source material: peripheral blood. The J gene is TRBJ2-3, the V gene TRBV5-1; 7 bases fit TRBD1. The DNA for the CDR3 is TGCGCCAGCAGCCATGTTCGGGACAGTGGCACAGATACGCAGTATTTT. Amino acid sequence: CASSHVRDSGTDTQYF.